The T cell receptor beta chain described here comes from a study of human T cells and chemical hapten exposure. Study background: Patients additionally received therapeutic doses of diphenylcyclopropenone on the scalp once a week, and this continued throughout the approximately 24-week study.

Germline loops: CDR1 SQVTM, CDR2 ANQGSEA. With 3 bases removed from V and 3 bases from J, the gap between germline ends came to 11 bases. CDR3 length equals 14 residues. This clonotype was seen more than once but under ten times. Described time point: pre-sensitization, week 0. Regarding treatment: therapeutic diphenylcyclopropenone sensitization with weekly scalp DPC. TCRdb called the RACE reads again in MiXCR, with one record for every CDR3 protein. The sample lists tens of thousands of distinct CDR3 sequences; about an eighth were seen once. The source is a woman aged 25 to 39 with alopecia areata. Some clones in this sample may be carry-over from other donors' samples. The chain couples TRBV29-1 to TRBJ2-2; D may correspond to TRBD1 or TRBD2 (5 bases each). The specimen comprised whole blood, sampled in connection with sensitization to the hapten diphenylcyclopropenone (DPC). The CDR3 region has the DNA TGCAGCGTTGACCCTGGGGGAGACACCGGGGAGCTGTTTTTT. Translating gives CSVDPGGDTGELFF.